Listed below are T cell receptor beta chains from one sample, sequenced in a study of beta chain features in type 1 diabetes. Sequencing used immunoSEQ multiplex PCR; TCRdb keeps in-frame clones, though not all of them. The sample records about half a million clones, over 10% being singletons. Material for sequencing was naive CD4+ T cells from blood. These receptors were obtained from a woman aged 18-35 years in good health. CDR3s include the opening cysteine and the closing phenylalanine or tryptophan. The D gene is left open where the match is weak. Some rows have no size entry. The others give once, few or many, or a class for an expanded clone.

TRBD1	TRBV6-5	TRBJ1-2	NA	TGTGCCAGCAGTTACTCCGCAGGGGGTGGCTACACCTTC	CASSYSAGGGYTF
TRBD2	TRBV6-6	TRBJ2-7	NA	TGTGCCAGCAGTTATCGACTAGCTCTTGCCTACGAGCAGTACTTC	CASSYRLALAYEQYF
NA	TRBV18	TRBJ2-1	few	TGTGCCAGCTCACCATCCGCTGGCTACGATGAGCAGTTCTTC	CASSPSAGYDEQFF
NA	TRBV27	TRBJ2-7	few	TGTGCCAGCAGTTTATCCGGAAGACATAGCTCCTACGAGCAGTACTTC	CASSLSGRHSSYEQYF
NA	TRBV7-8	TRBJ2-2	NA	TGTGCCAGCAGCTTAGATGGCAGGGGACATCACACCGGGGAGCTGTTTTTT	CASSLDGRGHHTGELFF
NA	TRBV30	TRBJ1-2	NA	TGTGCCTGGAGGGCGAGCTTGTACTATGGCTACACCTTC	CAWRASLYYGYTF
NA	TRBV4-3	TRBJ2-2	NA	TGCGCCAGCAGACCCGGGACACTTAACACCGGGGAGCTGTTTTTT	CASRPGTLNTGELFF
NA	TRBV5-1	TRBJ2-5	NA	TGCGCCAGCAGATCCGGGGTAGAGACCCAGTACTTC	CASRSGVETQYF
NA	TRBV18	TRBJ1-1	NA	TGTGCCAGCTCACCCGCCGTGGGAGGGGAAGCTTTCTTT	CASSPAVGGEAFF
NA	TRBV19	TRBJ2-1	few	TGTGCCAGTAGTGAAGGCGGGCGATCCTACAATGAGCAGTTCTTC	CASSEGGRSYNEQFF
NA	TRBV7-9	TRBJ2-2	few	TGTGCCAGCAACAGAAACACCGGGGAGCTGTTTTTT	CASNRNTGELFF
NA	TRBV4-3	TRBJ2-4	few	TGCGCCAGCAGCCAAGACACAGGGACCAGAAACATTCAGTACTTC	CASSQDTGTRNIQYF
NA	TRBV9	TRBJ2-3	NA	TGTGCCAGCAGCGTAGATTGGGGGGGCCCAGATACGCAGTATTTT	CASSVDWGGPDTQYF
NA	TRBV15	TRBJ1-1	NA	TGTGCCACCAGCAGAGATCGGAGGCAGGGCTGGAGGAACACTGAAGCTTTCTTT	CATSRDRRQGWRNTEAFF
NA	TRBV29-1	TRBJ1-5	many	TGCAGCGTTGCGACAGGTCCGAATCAGCCCCAGCATTTT	CSVATGPNQPQHF
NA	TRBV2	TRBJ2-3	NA	TGTGCCAGCAGTGTATTGCGGAACACAGATACGCAGTATTTT	CASSVLRNTDTQYF
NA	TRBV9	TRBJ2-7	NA	TGTGCCAGCAGCGACGGGGCTACCTACGAGCAGTACTTC	CASSDGATYEQYF
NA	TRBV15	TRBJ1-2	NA	TGTGCCACCAGGAAGACAGTCGAAGCTAACTATGGCTACACCTTC	CATRKTVEANYGYTF
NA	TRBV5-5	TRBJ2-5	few	TGTGCCAGCAGCTTTTCGGTCCAAGAGACCCAGTACTTC	CASSFSVQETQYF
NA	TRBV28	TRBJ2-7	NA	TGTGCCAGCAGAGAGTGGGACCCAGCTCTGGGCGAGCAGTACTTC	CASREWDPALGEQYF
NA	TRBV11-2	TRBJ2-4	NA	TGTGCCAGCAGCTTAGGGGAAGGGAACATTCAGTACTTC	CASSLGEGNIQYF
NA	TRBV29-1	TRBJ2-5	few	TGCAGCGGGGCCGGAGAGACCCAGTACTTC	CSGAGETQYF
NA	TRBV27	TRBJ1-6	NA	TGTGCCAGCAGTGACCTGGGCTCCTATAATTCACCCCTCCACTTT	CASSDLGSYNSPLHF
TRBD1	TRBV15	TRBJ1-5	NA	TGTGCCACCAGCAGAGATCCGGAGGGGGCTGCCCAGCATTTT	CATSRDPEGAAQHF
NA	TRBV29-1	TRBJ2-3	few	TGCAGCGTTGCGGGGTGGCTCGGCACAGATACGCAGTATTTT	CSVAGWLGTDTQYF
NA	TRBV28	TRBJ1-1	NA	TGTGCCAGCAGTTCAGGACAGTACACTGAAGCTTTCTTT	CASSSGQYTEAFF
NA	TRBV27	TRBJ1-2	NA	TGTGCCAGCAGCCGGCAGGGAGTAAGTGGCTACACCTTC	CASSRQGVSGYTF
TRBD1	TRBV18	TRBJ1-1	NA	TGTGCCAGCTCACCGTTTAGGACAGGGAACACTGAAGCTTTCTTT	CASSPFRTGNTEAFF
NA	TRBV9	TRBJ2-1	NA	TGTGCCAGCAGCGTTGCTCTAACCTACAATGAGCAGTTCTTC	CASSVALTYNEQFF
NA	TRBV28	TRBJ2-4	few	TGTGCCAGCAGTTTAGGGTTAGCGGCCAAAAACATTCAGTACTTC	CASSLGLAAKNIQYF
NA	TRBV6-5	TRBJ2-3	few	TGTGCCAGCCAGGGTCAACCCCTCACAGATACGCAGTATTTT	CASQGQPLTDTQYF
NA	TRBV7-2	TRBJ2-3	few	TGTGCCAGCAGCTTAGGGGAAATTACGCAGTATTTT	CASSLGEITQYF
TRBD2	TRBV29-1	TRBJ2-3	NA	TGCAGCGTTGAAGTCGCGGGGGGGATGGTTACGCAGTATTTT	CSVEVAGGMVTQYF
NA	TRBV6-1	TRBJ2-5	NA	TGTGCCAGCAGTGAAGGGATCAGGGTCGGGACCCAGTACTTC	CASSEGIRVGTQYF
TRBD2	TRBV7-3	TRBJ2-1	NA	TGTGCCAGCAGCCCCGGGGGGACCTACAATGAGCAGTTCTTC	CASSPGGTYNEQFF
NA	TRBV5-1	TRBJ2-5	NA	TGCGCCAGCAGCTTGGATCTAGAGGGGGCCCAGTACTTC	CASSLDLEGAQYF
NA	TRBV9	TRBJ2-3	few	TGTGCCAGCAGCCCCGGTTCAGATACGCAGTATTTT	CASSPGSDTQYF